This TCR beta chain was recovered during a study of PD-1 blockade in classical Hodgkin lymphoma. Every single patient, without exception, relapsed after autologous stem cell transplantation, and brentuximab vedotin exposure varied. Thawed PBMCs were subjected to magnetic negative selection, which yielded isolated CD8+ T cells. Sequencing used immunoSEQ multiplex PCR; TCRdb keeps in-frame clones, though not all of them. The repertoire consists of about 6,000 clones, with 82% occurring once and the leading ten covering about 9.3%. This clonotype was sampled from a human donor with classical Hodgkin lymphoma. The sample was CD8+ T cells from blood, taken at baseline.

Written as DNA, the CDR3 is TGTGCCAGCAGTCCAACAGGGGGCGTGAATTCACCCCTCCACTTT. Its translation: CASSPTGGVNSPLHF. V usage is TRBV28 and J usage is TRBJ1-6, with 9 bases that match TRBD1. Germline CDR1 MDHEN, CDR2 SYDVKM. The CDR3 is 15 residues long. Trimming cost V 5 bases and J 7 bases; bases outside gene matches: 6. The complete variable domain, with remaining parts taken from reference TRBV28 and TRBJ1-6, reads DVKVTQSSRYLVKRTGEKVFLECVQDMDHENMFWYRQDPGLGLRLIYFSYDVKMKEKGDIPEGYSVSREKKERFSLILESASTNQTSMYLCASSPTGGVNSPLHFGNGTRLTVT.